This TCR beta chain emerged from a study of blood T cell repertoires in COVID-19. Turning to the study itself: The United States, Italy and Spain were the sources of the acute and convalescent COVID-19 samples. The analysed material was cDNA or gDNA that came from T cells, B-cell-depleted T cells, or PBMCs.

Per the study methods: Using reference gene primer amplification, nucleated cell counts were estimated. Produced via immunoSEQ multiplex PCR; TCRdb's table is partial and in-frame only. The V and J calls and the clone size are those of that table, but D and trimming were determined from the DNA. The table records about 120,000 clones, 88% of them present only once. V was clipped by 0 bases and J by 4 bases, with 18 bases between them. CDR1 is LNHDA and CDR2 is SQIVND in the germline V gene (reference sequence). The CDR3 is 17 amino acids. The chain recombines TRBV19 with TRBJ1-2, with no clear D. Input material: peripheral blood. The receptor was derived from a woman of 80 years or more with acute or convalescent COVID-19. The CDR3 DNA is TGTGCCAGTAGTATAGATAGACTTGCCGGCAACCTCTATGGCTACACCTTC. It is translated as CASSIDRLAGNLYGYTF.